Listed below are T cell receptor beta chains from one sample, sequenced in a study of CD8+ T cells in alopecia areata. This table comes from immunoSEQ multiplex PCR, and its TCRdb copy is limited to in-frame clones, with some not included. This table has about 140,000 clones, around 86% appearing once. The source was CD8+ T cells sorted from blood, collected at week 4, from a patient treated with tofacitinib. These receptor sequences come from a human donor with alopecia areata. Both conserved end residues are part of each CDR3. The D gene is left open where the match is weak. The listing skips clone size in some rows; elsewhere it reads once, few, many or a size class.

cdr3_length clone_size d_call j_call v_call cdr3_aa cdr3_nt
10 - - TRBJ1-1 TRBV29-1 CSVLNTEAFF TGCAGCGTCCTAAACACTGAAGCTTTCTTT
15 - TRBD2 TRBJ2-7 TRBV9 CASSGSGGNSYEQYF TGTGCCAGCAGCGGTAGCGGGGGGAACTCCTACGAGCAGTACTTC
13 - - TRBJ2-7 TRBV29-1 CSVVGGNSYEQYF TGCAGCGTTGTGGGAGGCAACTCCTACGAGCAGTACTTC
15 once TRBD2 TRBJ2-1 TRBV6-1 CASSVFSGGANEQFF TGTGCCAGCAGTGTTTTTAGCGGGGGGGCCAATGAGCAGTTCTTC
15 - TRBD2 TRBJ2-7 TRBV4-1 CASSQHSGSSYEQYF TGCGCCAGCAGCCAACATAGCGGGAGCTCCTACGAGCAGTACTTC
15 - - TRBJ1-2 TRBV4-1 CASSQGGAGGFGYTF TGCGCCAGCAGCCAAGGGGGTGCGGGGGGGTTTGGCTACACCTTC
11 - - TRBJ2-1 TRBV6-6 CASSYGNEQFF TGTGCCAGCAGTTACGGAAATGAGCAGTTCTTC
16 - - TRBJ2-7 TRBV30 CAWSVRGGQGRYEQYF TGTGCCTGGAGTGTACGAGGTGGGCAGGGACGGTACGAGCAGTACTTC
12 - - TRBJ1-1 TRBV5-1 CASSGGYTEAFF TGCGCCAGCAGCGGTGGTTACACTGAAGCTTTCTTT
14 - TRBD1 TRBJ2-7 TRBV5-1 CASSVGQGRSEQYF TGCGCCAGCAGCGTTGGACAGGGGAGAAGCGAGCAGTACTTC
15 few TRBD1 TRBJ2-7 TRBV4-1 CASSQEEAGGYEQYF TGCGCCAGCAGCCAAGAAGAGGCAGGGGGCTACGAGCAGTACTTC
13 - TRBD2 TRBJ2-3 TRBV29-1 CSVTSGVTDTQYF TGCAGCGTTACTAGCGGGGTCACAGATACGCAGTATTTT
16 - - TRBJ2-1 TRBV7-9 CASSLPYVGENNEQFF TGTGCCAGCAGCCTCCCCTACGTGGGAGAGAACAATGAGCAGTTCTTC
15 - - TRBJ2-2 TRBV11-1 CASSFTNANTGELFF TGTGCCAGCAGCTTTACTAATGCGAACACCGGGGAGCTGTTTTTT
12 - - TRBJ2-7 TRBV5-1 CASSSPSYEQYF TGCGCCAGCAGTTCCCCGTCCTACGAGCAGTACTTC
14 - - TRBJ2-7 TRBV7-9 CASTNTGAVGEQYF TGTGCCAGCACCAATACGGGGGCTGTAGGTGAGCAGTACTTC
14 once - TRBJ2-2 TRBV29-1 CSVLGKGKTGELFF TGCAGCGTTTTGGGGAAGGGGAAAACCGGGGAGCTGTTTTTT
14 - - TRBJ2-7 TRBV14 CASSQAMGSYEQYF TGTGCCAGCAGCCAAGCTATGGGTTCCTACGAGCAGTACTTC
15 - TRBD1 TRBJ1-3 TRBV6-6 CASSFIQGAGNTIYF TGTGCCAGCAGTTTCATACAGGGGGCTGGAAACACCATATATTTT
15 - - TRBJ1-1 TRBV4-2 CASTGTAAGNTEAFF TGTGCCAGCACCGGGACGGCCGCGGGGAACACTGAAGCTTTCTTT
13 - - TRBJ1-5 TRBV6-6 CASTEGGNQPQHF TGTGCCAGCACAGAGGGCGGCAATCAGCCCCAGCATTTT
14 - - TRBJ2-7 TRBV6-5 CASSPRQGSYEQYF TGTGCCAGCAGCCCCCGGCAGGGGTCCTACGAGCAGTACTTC
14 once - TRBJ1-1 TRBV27 CASSHQVGGGEAFF TGTGCCAGCTCTCATCAAGTGGGGGGAGGTGAAGCTTTCTTT
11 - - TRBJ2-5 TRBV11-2 CASSLDDAQYF TGTGCCAGCAGCTTAGATGACGCCCAGTACTTC
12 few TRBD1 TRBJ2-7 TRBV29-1 CSVEVQGNEQYF TGCAGCGTTGAAGTACAGGGGAACGAGCAGTACTTC